This T cell receptor beta chain stems from a study of regulatory T cells in long-lasting Graves disease. CDR3-region Arm-PCR and iRepertoire HTBI primers produced the TCR beta libraries. One entry per CDR3 protein, called by TCRdb with MiXCR from the multiplex PCR reads. The data contain 300,000 to 400,000 distinct CDR3 sequences, about a sixth of them seen just once; the ten biggest clones take up approximately 30%. Noted time point: newly diagnosed GD, antithyroid drugs for less than 3 months. PBMCs provided the RNA from which the TCR library was made. V lost 0 bases and J lost 1, with 10 bases in between. Per the germline V gene, CDR1 is SGHRS and CDR2 is YFSETQ. The CDR3 is 15 amino acids. These sequences were also reported in another study, on T cells in Graves' hyperthyroidism and ophthalmopathy.

The specimen was peripheral blood mononuclear cells (PBMCs), collected at new diagnosis, from a patient treated with antithyroid drugs. The receptor comes from a man between 35 and 55 years old with Graves disease. The chain employs TRBV5-1 and TRBJ1-2; the D is unclear. In DNA, the CDR3 is TGCGCCAGCAGCTTGGTCGGCGATATTAACTATGGCTACACCTTC. As protein: CASSLVGDINYGYTF.